This T cell receptor (beta chain) is from a study of regulatory T cells in long-lasting Graves disease. Study-level findings and limits: Public clonotype sharing was higher in persistent than newly diagnosed patients. Gene preferences differed: TRBV28, TRBJ1-2, TRBJ2-5 in persistent cases. Relative to newly diagnosed Graves' patients, persistent ones had lower TCR diversity.

CDR1 and CDR2 from the germline V gene are LNHDA and SQIVND (reference sequence). This CDR3 has 15 amino acids. Trimming cost V 7 bases and J 1 base, with 16 bases left between them. This clonotype was observed a handful of times. The antigen is undetermined. Time point in this sample: newly diagnosed GD, antithyroid drugs for less than 3 months. Researchers made the TCR library from RNA that was extracted from PBMCs. The TCR beta library used iRepertoire HTBI primers with Arm-PCR amplification of CDR3. TCRdb redid the calling of the multiplex PCR reads with MiXCR, one entry per CDR3 protein. The sample includes roughly 260,000 distinct CDR3 sequences, about 20% of them seen just once. The same sample was also used in a study of T cells in Graves' hyperthyroidism and ophthalmopathy.

This TCR was recovered from a woman aged 30 to 39 with Graves disease. The chain carries TRBV19 and TRBJ1-1; maybe TRBD1 (5 bases). Sequenced material: peripheral blood mononuclear cells (PBMCs), taken at new diagnosis, from a patient treated with antithyroid drugs. CDR3 region: CASTAYPQGNTEAFF. The CDR3 nucleotides read TGTGCCAGTACCGCTTATCCCCAGGGGAACACTGAAGCTTTCTTT.